This T cell receptor beta chain emerged from a study of cytomegalovirus exposure and HLA in healthy donors. Turning to the study itself: Drawn from HLA-typed donors, around 85 million unique TCRs were held in an early data release. Most donors, around 81% of 350 to 450 genotyped, fell in the Caucasian-associated ancestry cluster.

The study, taken as a whole, reports: In a later analysis, across HLA loci, associated TCR counts were highest for DRB1, lowest for HLA-C.

PCR involved 60 Vbeta and 13 Jbeta primers. In the source study's methods: A later analysis tallied about 80 million unique TCR beta chains, some 12 million of them shared. Sequencing was performed with immunoSEQ multiplex PCR; in TCRdb, only in-frame clones are kept and a portion is missing. Clone size and the V and J calls come from that table; the DNA yielded D and trimming. The table includes 180,000 or so clones, 77% detected once. The V end was cut by 1 base, the J end by 0 bases, with 16 bases between. Germline lookup yields CDR1 GTSNPN and CDR2 SVGIG (reference sequence). This CDR3 has 17 residues. With regard to this clone: What it recognizes is unknown.

The V and J genes are TRBV30 and TRBJ2-1, with a tentative D call TRBD1 (6 bases). The sequence derives from a young man in good health and CMV-seronegative. What was sequenced was PBMCs. The CDR3 spells CAWSDLSTGSSYNEQFF. The DNA of the CDR3 is TGTGCCTGGAGTGATCTTTCGACAGGCAGCTCCTACAATGAGCAGTTCTTC.